The entry below describes one TCR beta chain. Its target antigen remains unknown. Nothing much larger sits one base from this clone, and base qualities are not available. Lesional scalp punch biopsies and peripheral blood were collected from alopecia areata patients. PBMCs were isolated by density centrifugation and stained for CD3, CD4 and CD8, and CD4+ and CD8+ T cells were sorted on a FACSAria. Alopecia areata patients who were not treated were recruited through a multicenter biomarker study. Blood CD8+ T cells from a handful of biomarker-study patients were further sorted into NKG2D-low and NKG2D-high fractions. The protocol used for the library was the immunoSEQ multiplex PCR assay. RNA was extracted from all samples and reverse transcribed into cDNA as template for TCR sequencing. First-strand cDNA was synthesized using SuperScript III with a 2:1 mix of oligo-dT and random hexamers. A synthetic immune receptor repertoire was used to assess amplification bias, and residual bias was removed computationally. The authors' pipeline ran thus. Raw reads were preprocessed for error removal, and CDR3 was defined according to IMGT conventions as running from the conserved cysteine to phenylalanine. Clonality was computed by normalizing Shannon entropy by log2 of the number of productive unique TCRs and subtracting the result from 1. CD4 or CD8 identity of scalp clones was inferred by cross-referencing scalp TCRbeta sequences with sorted blood CD4 and CD8 repertoires. Imported from immuneACCESS, the table was reduced by TCRdb to in-frame sequences with V and J called. These copies leave out some clones; in studies compared against another copy, an unresolved V gene accounts for under half, and the cause of the remainder is not known. D and trimming were read from the DNA, whereas the V and J calls and clone size are those reported in that table. In this sample the table shows fewer than 90,000 clones, just over 50% of which occur a single time. The ten largest clones add up to around 5% of the sample.

The sample originates from a study of CD8+ T cells in alopecia areata (dated by TCRdb to 2017 to 2018). Context from the whole study: High-throughput TCRbeta sequencing was used to examine T cell clonal expansion in alopecia areata in both the C3H/HeJ mouse model and human patients. immunoSEQ multiplex PCR using 35 Vbeta forward primers and 13 Jbeta reverse primers was used to amplify TCRbeta CDR3 regions. RNA came from the PAXgene miRNA kit for fixed scalp, the miRNeasy kit for PBMCs, and the RNeasy kit for mouse skin. Scalp tissue and sorted CD4+ and CD8+ peripheral blood T cells from patchy and totalis/universalis alopecia areata patients and from healthy controls were covered by human TCRbeta sequencing. Clonality in the scalp was compared among normal scalp (n=4), patchy alopecia areata scalp (n=8), and alopecia totalis/universalis scalp (n=8). The investigation overall reported the following: Compared with normal scalp, lesional scalp had higher clonality and more expanded CD8+ clones, particularly in alopecia totalis/universalis, a pattern that suggests antigenic drive. Resident alphabeta T cells in normal human skin are also sequenced, complicating scalp TCR repertoire analysis, unlike mouse skin dominated by gammadelta T cells. Shared TCR sequences between patients were less evident than in mice, which may be partly attributable to HLA diversity in the patient population.

V was cut back by 6 bases and J by 1 base, leaving a gap of 18 bases between them. The CDR3 runs 16 residues from the cysteine to the phenylalanine. Left in the record is the CDR3 DNA by itself, 48 bases read in frame from the first base. The germline V gene (reference sequence) supplies CDR1 LNHNV and CDR2 YYDKDF. Source material: NKG2D-high CD8+ T cells sorted from blood. Sample cell subset or site, as interpreted from the label and publication: sorted CD8+ NKG2D-high blood T cells. The clonotype was recovered from a human donor with alopecia areata. Rearrangement joined TRBV15 to TRBJ1-1, with TRBD1 as a weak D call on 5 bases. Here the CDR3 is given as CATRIGPGRRNTEAFF. The DNA sequence reads TGTGCCACCAGGATAGGCCCGGGACGGCGGAACACTGAAGCTTTCTTT.